These T cell receptor beta chains were read from a single sample in a study of blood T cell repertoires in COVID-19. Libraries were prepared by immunoSEQ multiplex PCR; TCRdb keeps only in-frame clonotypes and omits some of them. The sample has approximately 200,000 clones; 70% to 85% are singletons. Sequencing was done on a sample of peripheral blood. The receptors come from an elderly woman with COVID-19, enrolled during active disease. The CDR3 runs from the conserved cysteine through the conserved F or W. Each record gives: D gene, J gene, V gene, clone size, CDR3 DNA, CDR3 protein. The D gene is left open where the match is weak. Not all rows give a size; the values are once, few, many and, for expanded clones, a class.

- | TRBJ2-1 | TRBV11-2 | - | TGTGCCAGCAGCATCCGCAGTTCCGTGGTAGCGACCAGAGAGCAGTTCTTC | CASSIRSSVVATREQFF
- | TRBJ1-5 | TRBV7-9 | once | TGTGCCAGCAGCTCCGGTTCTCAGCCCCAGCATTTT | CASSSGSQPQHF
- | TRBJ1-6 | TRBV5-1 | few | TGCGCCAGCAGCGAGGCCGAGGGCCATTCACCCCTCCACTTT | CASSEAEGHSPLHF
TRBD1 | TRBJ1-3 | TRBV5-4 | - | TGTGCCAGCAGCTCGGCCGGGACAGTCGGAAACACCATATATTTT | CASSSAGTVGNTIYF
- | TRBJ1-2 | TRBV5-6 | - | TGTGCCAGCAGCTTGGCCGGGGGGCTTGGCTACACCTTC | CASSLAGGLGYTF
- | TRBJ2-3 | TRBV11-3 | - | TGTGCCAGCAGCTTAGAAGCGGGCACAGATACGCAGTATTTT | CASSLEAGTDTQYF
- | TRBJ2-1 | TRBV11-3 | - | TGTGCCAGCAGCTTAGAGGCAGTTATAATGAATGAGCAGTTCTTC | CASSLEAVIMNEQFF
- | TRBJ2-7 | TRBV27 | - | TGTGCCAGCAGTTTTGGAGCAGAGTACGAGCAGTACTTC | CASSFGAEYEQYF
- | TRBJ1-4 | TRBV10-2 | - | TGCGCCAGCAGTGAACCAGGGGCAACTAATGAAAAACTGTTTTTT | CASSEPGATNEKLFF
- | TRBJ1-1 | TRBV5-1 | - | TGCGCCAGCATGACCGGCAGACTCGCGGGGGGAGCTTTCTTT | CASMTGRLAGGAFF
- | TRBJ1-3 | TRBV6-5 | - | TGTGCCAGTGGCCGGGGAGGGCTCGTCGGAAACACCATATATTTT | CASGRGGLVGNTIYF
TRBD1 | TRBJ1-2 | TRBV13 | - | TGTGCCAGCAGCCCCCCGGGACAGGGGGGAGTTGGCTACACCTTC | CASSPPGQGGVGYTF
TRBD2 | TRBJ2-4 | TRBV3-1/TRBV3-2 | - | TGTGCCAGCAGCCCAAACTCCGGGACTAGCGGGGTATTTAGTATTCAGTACTTC | CASSPNSGTSGVFSIQYF
- | TRBJ1-6 | TRBV25-1 | - | TGTGCCAGCAGTCCGCAGGGTAATTCACCCCTCCACTTT | CASSPQGNSPLHF
- | TRBJ1-5 | TRBV2 | - | TGTGCCAGCAGTGAGAATAAAGGGGCCGGACAGCCCCAGCATTTT | CASSENKGAGQPQHF
TRBD1 | TRBJ2-7 | TRBV2 | once | TGTGCCAGCAGTGACCAGGGACAGGGCTACGAGCAGTACTTC | CASSDQGQGYEQYF
- | TRBJ2-2 | TRBV24-1 | - | TGTGCCACCAGTGATCTGCCTGGCGGGGCGAACACCGGGGAGCTGTTTTTT | CATSDLPGGANTGELFF
- | TRBJ2-2 | TRBV5-6 | - | TGTGCCAGCAGCTTGACCCAGACAACCGGGGAGCTGTTTTTT | CASSLTQTTGELFF
TRBD1 | TRBJ1-4 | TRBV10-2 | - | TGCGCCAGCGGGACAGGGGATGAAAAACTGTTTTTT | CASGTGDEKLFF
TRBD2 | TRBJ2-5 | TRBV15 | - | TGTGCCACCAGCAGACTAAGGACTAGCGGGAGTCAAGAGACCCAGTACTTC | CATSRLRTSGSQETQYF
TRBD1 | TRBJ2-1 | TRBV24-1 | - | TGTGCCACCAGTGATCCGACAGGGACTGAGCAGTTCTTC | CATSDPTGTEQFF
TRBD1 | TRBJ2-7 | TRBV5-6 | - | TGTGCCAGCAGCTTGGTGTGGACAGGAGCCTACGAGCAGTACTTC | CASSLVWTGAYEQYF
TRBD2 | TRBJ2-2 | TRBV5-1 | - | TGCGCCAGCAGTCTAGCGGGAGCGAGCCGGGAGCTGTTTTTT | CASSLAGASRELFF
- | TRBJ1-1 | TRBV10-1 | - | TGCGCCTTTCGCGCGAAAGAGGGTTTCGTTGGGGTGATGAACACTGAAGCTTTCTTT | CAFRAKEGFVGVMNTEAFF
- | TRBJ1-4 | TRBV14 | once | TGTGCCAGCAGCGTCGGTTTCAGGGGATTCAATGAAAAACTGTTTTTT | CASSVGFRGFNEKLFF
- | TRBJ2-3 | TRBV6-1 | - | TGTGCCAGCAGTGAAAGTGAGAGCGATACGCAGTATTTT | CASSESESDTQYF
- | TRBJ2-2 | TRBV11-2 | - | TGTGCCAGCAGCTTAGTTTCCGGACAGAACACCGGGGAGCTGTTTTTT | CASSLVSGQNTGELFF
TRBD2 | TRBJ2-1 | TRBV7-3 | - | TGTGCCAGCAGCAAGGGGACTAGCGGGCCTTACAATGAGCAGTTCTTC | CASSKGTSGPYNEQFF
- | TRBJ1-6 | TRBV12-3/TRBV12-4 | few | TGTGCCAGCAGCCTAGACGGGGTGTTGCCCCTCCACTTT | CASSLDGVLPLHF
- | TRBJ1-5 | TRBV28 | - | TGTGCCAGCAGTTCGGTTAATCAGCCCCAGCATTTT | CASSSVNQPQHF
- | TRBJ1-2 | TRBV19 | - | TGTGCCAGTAGTTCCTTTAGCTATGGCTACACCTTC | CASSSFSYGYTF
- | TRBJ2-2 | TRBV11-2 | - | TGTGCCAGCAGCCCCTTCGCGGGCACCGGGGAGCTGTTTTTT | CASSPFAGTGELFF
- | TRBJ1-6 | TRBV18 | - | TGTGCCAGCTCACGCCAGGGATATAATTCACCCCTCCACTTT | CASSRQGYNSPLHF